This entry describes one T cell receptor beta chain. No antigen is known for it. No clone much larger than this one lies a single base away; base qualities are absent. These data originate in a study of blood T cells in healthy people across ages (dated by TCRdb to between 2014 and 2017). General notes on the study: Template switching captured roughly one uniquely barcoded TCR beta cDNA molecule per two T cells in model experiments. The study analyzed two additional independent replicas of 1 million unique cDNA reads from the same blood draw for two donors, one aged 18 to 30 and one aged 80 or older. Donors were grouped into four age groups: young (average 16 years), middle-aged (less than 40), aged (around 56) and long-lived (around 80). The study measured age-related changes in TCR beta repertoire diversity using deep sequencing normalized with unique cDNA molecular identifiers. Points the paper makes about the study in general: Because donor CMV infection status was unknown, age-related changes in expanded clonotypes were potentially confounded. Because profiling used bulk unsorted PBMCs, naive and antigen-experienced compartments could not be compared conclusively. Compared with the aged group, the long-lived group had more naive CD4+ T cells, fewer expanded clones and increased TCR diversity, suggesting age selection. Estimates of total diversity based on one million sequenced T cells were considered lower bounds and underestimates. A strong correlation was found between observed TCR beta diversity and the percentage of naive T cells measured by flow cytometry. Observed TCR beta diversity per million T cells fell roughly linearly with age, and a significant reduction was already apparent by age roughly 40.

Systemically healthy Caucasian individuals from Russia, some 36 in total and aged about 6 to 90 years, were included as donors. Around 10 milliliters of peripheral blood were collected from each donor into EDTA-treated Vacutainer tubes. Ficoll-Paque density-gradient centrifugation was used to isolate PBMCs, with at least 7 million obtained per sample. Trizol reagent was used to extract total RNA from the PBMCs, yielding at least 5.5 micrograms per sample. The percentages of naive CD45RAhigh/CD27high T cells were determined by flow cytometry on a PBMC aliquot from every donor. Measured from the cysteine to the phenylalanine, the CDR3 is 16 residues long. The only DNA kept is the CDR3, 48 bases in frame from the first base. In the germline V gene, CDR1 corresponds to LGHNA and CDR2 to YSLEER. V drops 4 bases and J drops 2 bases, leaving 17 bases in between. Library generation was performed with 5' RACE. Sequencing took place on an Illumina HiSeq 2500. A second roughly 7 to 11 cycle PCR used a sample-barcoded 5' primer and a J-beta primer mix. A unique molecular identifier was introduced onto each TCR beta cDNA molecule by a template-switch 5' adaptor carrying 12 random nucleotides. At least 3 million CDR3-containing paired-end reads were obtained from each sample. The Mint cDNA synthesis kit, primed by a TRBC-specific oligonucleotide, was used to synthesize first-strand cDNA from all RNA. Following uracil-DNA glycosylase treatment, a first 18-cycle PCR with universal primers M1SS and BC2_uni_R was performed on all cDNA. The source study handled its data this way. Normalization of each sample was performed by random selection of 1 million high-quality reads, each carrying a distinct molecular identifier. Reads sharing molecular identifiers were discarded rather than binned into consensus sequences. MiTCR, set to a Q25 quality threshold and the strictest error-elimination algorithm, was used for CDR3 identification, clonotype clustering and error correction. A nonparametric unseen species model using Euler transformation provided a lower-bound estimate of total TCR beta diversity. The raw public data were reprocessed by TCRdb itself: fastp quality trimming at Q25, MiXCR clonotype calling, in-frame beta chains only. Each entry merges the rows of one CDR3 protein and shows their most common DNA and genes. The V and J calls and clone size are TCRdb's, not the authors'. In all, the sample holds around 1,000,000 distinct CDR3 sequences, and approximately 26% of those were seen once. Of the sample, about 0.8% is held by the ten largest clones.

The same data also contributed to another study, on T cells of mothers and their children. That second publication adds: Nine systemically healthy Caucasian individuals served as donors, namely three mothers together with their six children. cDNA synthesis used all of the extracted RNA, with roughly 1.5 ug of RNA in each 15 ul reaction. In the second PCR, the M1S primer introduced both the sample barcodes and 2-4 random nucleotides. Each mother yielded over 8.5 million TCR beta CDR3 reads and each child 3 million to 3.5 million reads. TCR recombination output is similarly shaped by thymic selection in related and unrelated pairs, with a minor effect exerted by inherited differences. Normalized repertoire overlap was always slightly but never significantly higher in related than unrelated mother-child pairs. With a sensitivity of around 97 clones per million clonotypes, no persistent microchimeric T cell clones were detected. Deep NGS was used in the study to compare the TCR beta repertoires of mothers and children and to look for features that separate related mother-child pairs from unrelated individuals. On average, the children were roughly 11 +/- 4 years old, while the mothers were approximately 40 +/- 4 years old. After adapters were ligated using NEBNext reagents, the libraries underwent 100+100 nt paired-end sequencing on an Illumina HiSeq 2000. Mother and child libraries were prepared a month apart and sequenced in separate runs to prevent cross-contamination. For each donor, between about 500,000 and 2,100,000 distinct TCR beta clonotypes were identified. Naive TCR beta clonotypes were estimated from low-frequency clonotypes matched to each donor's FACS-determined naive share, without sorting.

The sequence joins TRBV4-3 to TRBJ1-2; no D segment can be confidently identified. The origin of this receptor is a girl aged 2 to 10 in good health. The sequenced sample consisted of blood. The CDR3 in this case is CASSPQRSSYNYGYTF. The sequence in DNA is TGCGCCAGCAGCCCCCAACGGTCCTCGTACAACTATGGCTACACCTTC.